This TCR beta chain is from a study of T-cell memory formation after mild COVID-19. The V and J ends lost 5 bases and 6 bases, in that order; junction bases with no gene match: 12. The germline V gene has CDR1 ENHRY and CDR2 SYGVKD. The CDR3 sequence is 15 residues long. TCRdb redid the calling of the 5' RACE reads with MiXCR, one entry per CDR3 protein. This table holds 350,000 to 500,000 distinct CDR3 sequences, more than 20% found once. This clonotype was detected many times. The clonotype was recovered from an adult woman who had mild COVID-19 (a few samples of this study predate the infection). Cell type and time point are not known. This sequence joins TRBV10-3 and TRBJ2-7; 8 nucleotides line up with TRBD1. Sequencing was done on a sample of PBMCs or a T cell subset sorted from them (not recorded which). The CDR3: CAISHGTGEEPEQYF. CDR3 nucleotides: TGTGCCATCAGTCACGGGACAGGCGAAGAACCCGAGCAGTACTTC.